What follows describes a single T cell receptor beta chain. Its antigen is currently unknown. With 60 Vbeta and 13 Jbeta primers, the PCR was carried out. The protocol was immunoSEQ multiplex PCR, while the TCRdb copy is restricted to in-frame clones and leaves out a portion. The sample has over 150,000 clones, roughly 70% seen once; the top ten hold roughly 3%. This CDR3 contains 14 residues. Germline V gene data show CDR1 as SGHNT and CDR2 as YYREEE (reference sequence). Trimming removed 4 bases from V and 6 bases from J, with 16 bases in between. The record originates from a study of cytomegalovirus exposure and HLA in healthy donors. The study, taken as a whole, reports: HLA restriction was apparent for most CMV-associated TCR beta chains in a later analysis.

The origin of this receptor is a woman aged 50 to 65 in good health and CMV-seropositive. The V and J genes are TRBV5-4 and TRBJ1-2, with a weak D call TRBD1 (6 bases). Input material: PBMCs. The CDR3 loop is CASSQQTGLDGYTF. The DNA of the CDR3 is TGTGCCAGCAGCCAACAGACAGGCTTAGATGGCTACACCTTC.